The present entry profiles one T cell receptor beta chain with its context. The data were obtained in a study of neoadjuvant anti-PD-1 for oral cavity cancer. The overall study: Patients without progression got a fourth dose around day 43.

This CDR3 region has 15 residues. V trimming: 8 bases; J trimming: 4 bases; junction bases outside the gene matches: 7. The germline V gene encodes CDR1 MNHEY and CDR2 SVGAGI. PBMC libraries mostly used around 460 ng of input genomic DNA, with six replicates per sample. Sequencing was performed with immunoSEQ multiplex PCR; in TCRdb, only in-frame clones are kept and a portion is missing. This table has roughly 13,000 clones, around 70% appearing once. As to time point: after neoadjuvant nivolumab, at surgical resection. Patients had HPV-negative, locally advanced oral cavity squamous cell carcinoma. PBMCs were not maintained or expanded in culture before analysis.

The chain employs TRBV6-5 and TRBJ1-5; 11 bases are shared with TRBD1. This clonotype was sampled from a person between 40 and 85 years old with oral cavity squamous cell carcinoma. The input for sequencing was PBMCs, taken after nivolumab (anti-PD-1) treatment. Written as DNA, the CDR3 is TGTGCCAGCGGGTCAGGGACAGGGGGTAATCAGCCCCAGCATTTT. Its protein product is CASGSGTGGNQPQHF.